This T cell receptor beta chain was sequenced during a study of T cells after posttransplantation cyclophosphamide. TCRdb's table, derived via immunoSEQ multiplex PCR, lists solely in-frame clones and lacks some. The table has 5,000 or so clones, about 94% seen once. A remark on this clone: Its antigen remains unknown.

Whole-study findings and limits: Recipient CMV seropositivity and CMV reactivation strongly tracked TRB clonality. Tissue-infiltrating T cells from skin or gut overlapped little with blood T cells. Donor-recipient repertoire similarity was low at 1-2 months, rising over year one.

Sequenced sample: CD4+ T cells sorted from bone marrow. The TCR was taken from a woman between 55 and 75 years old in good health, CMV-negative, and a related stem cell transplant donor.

In nucleotides, the CDR3 is TGTGCCAGCAGCGTAGACGGCGGGAGAGAGACCCAGTACTTC. Amino acids: CASSVDGGRETQYF. This chain joins TRBV9 and TRBJ2-5; the match to TRBD2 covers 7 bases. CDR1 and CDR2 (germline): SGDLS, YYNGEE. The length of the CDR3 is 14 residues. With 0 bases clipped from V and 4 bases from J, the junction kept 3 bases outside the gene matches.